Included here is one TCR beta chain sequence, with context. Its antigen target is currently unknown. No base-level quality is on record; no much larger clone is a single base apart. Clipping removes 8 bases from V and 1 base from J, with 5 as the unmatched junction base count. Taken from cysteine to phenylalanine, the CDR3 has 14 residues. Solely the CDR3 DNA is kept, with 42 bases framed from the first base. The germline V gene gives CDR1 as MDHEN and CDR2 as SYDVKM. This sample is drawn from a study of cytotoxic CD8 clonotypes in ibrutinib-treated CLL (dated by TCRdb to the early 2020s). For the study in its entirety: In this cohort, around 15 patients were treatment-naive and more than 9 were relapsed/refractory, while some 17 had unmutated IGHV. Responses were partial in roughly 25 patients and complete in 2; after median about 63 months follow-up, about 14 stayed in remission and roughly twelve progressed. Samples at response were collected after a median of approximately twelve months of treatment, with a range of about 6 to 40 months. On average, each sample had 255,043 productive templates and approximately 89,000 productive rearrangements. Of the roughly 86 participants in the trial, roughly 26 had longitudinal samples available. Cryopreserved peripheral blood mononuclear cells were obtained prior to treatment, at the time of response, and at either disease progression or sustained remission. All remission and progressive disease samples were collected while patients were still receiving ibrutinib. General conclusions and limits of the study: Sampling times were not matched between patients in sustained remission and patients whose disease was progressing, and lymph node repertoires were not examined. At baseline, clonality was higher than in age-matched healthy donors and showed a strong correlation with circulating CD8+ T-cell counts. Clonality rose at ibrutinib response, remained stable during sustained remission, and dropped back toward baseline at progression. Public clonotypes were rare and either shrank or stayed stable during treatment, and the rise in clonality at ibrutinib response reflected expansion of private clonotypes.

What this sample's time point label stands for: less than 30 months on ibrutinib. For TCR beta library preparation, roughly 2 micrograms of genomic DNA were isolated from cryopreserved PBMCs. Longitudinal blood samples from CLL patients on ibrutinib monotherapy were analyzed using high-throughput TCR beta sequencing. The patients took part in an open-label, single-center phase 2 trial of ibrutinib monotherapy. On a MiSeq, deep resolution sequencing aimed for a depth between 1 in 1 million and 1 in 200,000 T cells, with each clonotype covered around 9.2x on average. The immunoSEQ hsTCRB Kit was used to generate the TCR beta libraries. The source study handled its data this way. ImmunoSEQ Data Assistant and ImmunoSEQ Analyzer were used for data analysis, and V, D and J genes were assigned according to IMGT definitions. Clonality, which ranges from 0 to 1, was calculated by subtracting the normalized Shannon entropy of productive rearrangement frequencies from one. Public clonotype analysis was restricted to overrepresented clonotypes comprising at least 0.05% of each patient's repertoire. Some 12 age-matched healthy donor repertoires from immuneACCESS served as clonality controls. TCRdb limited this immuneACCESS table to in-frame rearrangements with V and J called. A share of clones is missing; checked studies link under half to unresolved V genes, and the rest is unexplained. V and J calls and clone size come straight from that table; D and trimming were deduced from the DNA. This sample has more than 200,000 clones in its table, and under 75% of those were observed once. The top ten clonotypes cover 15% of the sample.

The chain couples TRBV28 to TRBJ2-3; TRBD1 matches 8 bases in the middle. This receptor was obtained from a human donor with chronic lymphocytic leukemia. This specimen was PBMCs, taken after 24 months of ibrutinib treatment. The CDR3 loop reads CASQGAEGTDTQYF. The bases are TGTGCCAGCCAGGGGGCGGAGGGCACAGATACGCAGTATTTT.